A selection of T cell receptor beta chains follows, all from one sample in a study of T-cell reconstitution after alpha-beta-depleted transplantation in children. MiXCR, applied by TCRdb to the PCR reads, yields one record per CDR3 protein. Of 700,000 to 950,000 distinct CDR3 sequences listed, 15% to 20% are singletons. The sample in question was PBMCs, mostly from graft donor cells, obtained 360 days after TCRalphabeta/CD19-depleted stem cell transplant. Every receptor here comes from a male patient aged 5 to 17 who had a stem cell transplant for acute lymphoblastic leukemia, so the T cells may come from the graft donor. CDR3s include the opening cysteine and the closing phenylalanine or tryptophan. Each record gives: clone size, D gene, J gene, V gene, CDR3 protein, CDR3 DNA. The D gene is left open where the match is weak. Rows may omit the clone size; those that give it use once, few, many or a size class.

. | TRBD2 | TRBJ2-1 | TRBV27 | CASSYHLAGDRYNEQFF | TGTGCCAGCAGTTACCATTTAGCGGGAGACCGCTACAATGAGCAGTTCTTC
. | . | TRBJ2-1 | TRBV5-1 | CASSLERGRVYNEQFF | TGCGCCAGCAGCTTGGAGCGCGGCAGGGTATACAATGAGCAGTTCTTC
. | TRBD1 | TRBJ1-2 | TRBV7-6 | CASSTRTGMIDGYTF | TGTGCCAGCAGCACCAGGACAGGGATGATAGATGGCTACACCTTC
few | . | TRBJ1-1 | TRBV5-1 | CASSLLVGDTEAFF | TGCGCCAGCAGCTTGTTGGTTGGAGACACTGAAGCTTTCTTT
few | . | TRBJ1-5 | TRBV27 | CASSLSGGKSKHF | TGTGCCAGCAGTTTATCTGGGGGTAAGAGTAAGCATTTT
once | TRBD1 | TRBJ1-2 | TRBV7-9 | CASSPGTGPHYGYTF | TGTGCCAGCAGCCCCGGGACAGGGCCCCACTATGGCTACACCTTC
few | . | TRBJ2-6 | TRBV4-1 | CASSQRGAQPGANVLTF | TGCGCCAGCAGCCAGAGGGGCGCGCAACCCGGGGCCAACGTCCTGACTTTC
few | TRBD2 | TRBJ2-7 | TRBV19 | CASSIKASGIEQYF | TGTGCCAGTAGTATAAAGGCTAGCGGGATCGAGCAGTACTTC
. | . | TRBJ2-1 | TRBV3-1 | CASSPYATPGYSYNEQFF | TGTGCCAGCAGCCCATACGCCACTCCAGGCTACTCCTACAATGAGCAGTTCTTC
. | . | TRBJ2-7 | TRBV7-9 | CASSLQNNEQYF | TGTGCCAGCAGCTTACAGAACAACGAGCAGTACTTC
many | . | TRBJ2-2 | TRBV4-1 | CASSQVATGTGELFF | TGCGCCAGCAGCCAGGTTGCTACAGGGACCGGGGAGCTGTTTTTT
few | TRBD1 | TRBJ2-7 | TRBV18 | CASSYPLGQGTYEQYF | TGTGCCAGCTCGTACCCGCTCGGACAGGGGACGTACGAGCAGTACTTC
few | TRBD1 | TRBJ2-1 | TRBV15 | CATSTFNTGVGEQFF | TGTGCCACCAGCACTTTCAACACAGGGGTGGGTGAGCAGTTCTTC
. | TRBD1 | TRBJ2-3 | TRBV12-3/TRBV12-4 | CARVPVVPDRESTDTQYF | TGTGCCAGGGTCCCCGTGGTCCCTGACAGGGAGAGCACAGATACGCAGTATTTT
few | TRBD1 | TRBJ2-3 | TRBV5-1 | CASSNRDSGTDTQYF | TGCGCCAGCAGCAACCGGGACAGCGGCACAGATACGCAGTATTTT
. | TRBD2 | TRBJ2-5 | TRBV5-1 | CASSRTSGRGETQYF | TGCGCCAGCAGCCGGACTAGCGGGAGGGGAGAGACCCAGTACTTC
few | . | TRBJ1-2 | TRBV20-1 | CKVEEISNYGYTF | TGCAAGGTCGAAGAAATTTCTAACTATGGCTACACCTTC
many | . | TRBJ2-7 | TRBV5-1 | CASSLFPWEQYF | TGCGCCAGCAGCTTGTTCCCCTGGGAGCAGTACTTC
. | . | TRBJ2-5 | TRBV18 | CASSGIARSETQYF | TGTGCCAGCTCGGGAATAGCACGTTCGGAGACCCAGTACTTC
. | . | TRBJ2-5 | TRBV6-2/TRBV6-3 | CASSYSMGVQETQYF | TGTGCCAGCAGTTACTCGATGGGGGTGCAAGAGACCCAGTACTTC
. | . | TRBJ2-1 | TRBV21-1 | CASSTLKREGYNEQFF | TGTGCCAGCAGCACCCTGAAGCGGGAGGGCTACAATGAGCAGTTCTTC
. | TRBD2 | TRBJ2-1 | TRBV3-1 | CASSHSGLGTYNEQFF | TGTGCCAGCAGCCACTCCGGACTAGGCACCTACAATGAGCAGTTCTTC
. | TRBD2 | TRBJ2-7 | TRBV11-2 | CASSSKGLAGDEQYF | TGTGCCAGCAGCTCCAAAGGACTAGCGGGAGACGAGCAGTACTTC
. | . | TRBJ1-5 | TRBV15 | CATDGTRGNQPQHF | TGTGCCACCGACGGGACAAGGGGCAATCAGCCCCAGCATTTT
many | . | TRBJ2-1 | TRBV2 | CASSDIVRSYNEQFF | TGTGCCAGCAGTGATATCGTCCGCTCCTACAATGAGCAGTTCTTC
few | . | TRBJ2-5 | TRBV20-1 | CSARPLGETQYF | TGCAGTGCTAGGCCCTTGGGGGAGACCCAGTACTTC
. | TRBD2 | TRBJ2-5 | TRBV20-1 | CSARDLGTSGPQNF | TGCAGTGCTAGAGATCTTGGGACTAGCGGCCCGCAGAACTTC
few | . | TRBJ2-3 | TRBV9 | CASSVEWGLTTDTQYF | TGTGCCAGCAGCGTAGAATGGGGATTAACCACAGATACGCAGTATTTT
few | TRBD2 | TRBJ2-7 | TRBV11-2 | CASIEVASGSTGQYF | TGTGCCAGCATCGAAGTAGCTAGCGGTTCTACGGGGCAGTACTTC